Listed below are T cell receptor beta chains from one sample, sequenced in a study of human T cells and chemical hapten exposure. TCRdb re-called the RACE reads with MiXCR, one entry per CDR3 protein. Of about 31,000 distinct CDR3 sequences listed, 7% to 8.5% are singletons. The sequencing input was whole blood. The receptors come from a human donor in good health. Some clones in this sample may be carry-over from other donors' samples. CDR3s include the opening cysteine and the closing phenylalanine or tryptophan. A D gene is named only where the DNA matches it firmly. Not every row has a clone size; where given, it reads once, few, many or a size class.

cdr3_nt: TGCAGTGCTAGGGAAACAGGGTCCCCTAATTCACCCCTCCACTTT
cdr3_aa: CSARETGSPNSPLHF
d_call: NA
j_call: TRBJ1-6
v_call: TRBV20-1
clone_size: few

cdr3_nt: TGTGCCAGCAGCTCAGGGACTAGCGGGGTATATTCGGATACGCAGTATTTT
cdr3_aa: CASSSGTSGVYSDTQYF
d_call: TRBD2
j_call: TRBJ2-3
v_call: TRBV7-2
clone_size: NA

cdr3_nt: TGTGCCAGCAGCGCCAACAGGGGCTCTGGGGCCAACGTCCTGACTTTC
cdr3_aa: CASSANRGSGANVLTF
d_call: TRBD1
j_call: TRBJ2-6
v_call: TRBV6-4
clone_size: NA

cdr3_nt: TGTGCCAGCAGCCGTGGGTCCCTGGTCCCTGAGACCCAGTACTTC
cdr3_aa: CASSRGSLVPETQYF
d_call: NA
j_call: TRBJ2-5
v_call: TRBV5-6
clone_size: NA

cdr3_nt: TGTGCCAGCAGTTTGTGGTGGTCGGCTAACGAGCAGTACTTC
cdr3_aa: CASSLWWSANEQYF
d_call: NA
j_call: TRBJ2-7
v_call: TRBV28
clone_size: many

cdr3_nt: TGCAGTGCTAGGCGAAGTCTCCACTATGGCTACACCTTC
cdr3_aa: CSARRSLHYGYTF
d_call: NA
j_call: TRBJ1-2
v_call: TRBV20-1
clone_size: few

cdr3_nt: TGTGCCAGCAGTTACGGGAGTCAGCCCCAGCATTTT
cdr3_aa: CASSYGSQPQHF
d_call: NA
j_call: TRBJ1-5
v_call: TRBV6-6
clone_size: many

cdr3_nt: TGTGCCAGCAGCCAAGACGGGACAGGGCCTGTCGGTGGCTACACCTTC
cdr3_aa: CASSQDGTGPVGGYTF
d_call: TRBD1
j_call: TRBJ1-2
v_call: TRBV3-1
clone_size: many

cdr3_nt: TGTGCCAGCACAGCGGGGCGGAGCACCGGGGAGCTGTTTTTT
cdr3_aa: CASTAGRSTGELFF
d_call: TRBD2
j_call: TRBJ2-2
v_call: TRBV6-1
clone_size: many

cdr3_nt: TGTGCCAGCAGTCCCCAGGGGGTGGCCTACGAGCAGTACTTC
cdr3_aa: CASSPQGVAYEQYF
d_call: TRBD1
j_call: TRBJ2-7
v_call: TRBV28
clone_size: many

cdr3_nt: TGTGCCAGCAGTTTATCAGGGGCCGGGGCCAACGTCCTGACTTTC
cdr3_aa: CASSLSGAGANVLTF
d_call: NA
j_call: TRBJ2-6
v_call: TRBV28
clone_size: many

cdr3_nt: TGTGCCAGCAGTTACTCCAGGGACAGTTGGATGAACACTGAAGCTTTCTTT
cdr3_aa: CASSYSRDSWMNTEAFF
d_call: TRBD1
j_call: TRBJ1-1
v_call: TRBV6-2/TRBV6-3
clone_size: many

cdr3_nt: TGTGCCAGCAGCTTGTGGGGAGGGCATGAGCAGTTCTTC
cdr3_aa: CASSLWGGHEQFF
d_call: TRBD2
j_call: TRBJ2-1
v_call: TRBV5-6
clone_size: NA

cdr3_nt: TGCGCCAGCAGCCAAGATAGTACGAAGGCATACTCACCCCTCCACTTT
cdr3_aa: CASSQDSTKAYSPLHF
d_call: NA
j_call: TRBJ1-6
v_call: TRBV4-3
clone_size: many

cdr3_nt: TGTGCCAGCAGTGTAGGGTCTTTTTCTGAAGCTTTCTTT
cdr3_aa: CASSVGSFSEAFF
d_call: NA
j_call: TRBJ1-1
v_call: TRBV6-1
clone_size: NA

cdr3_nt: TGTGCCAGCATTCAGGGGGGCACTGAAGCTTTCTTT
cdr3_aa: CASIQGGTEAFF
d_call: TRBD1
j_call: TRBJ1-1
v_call: TRBV12-3/TRBV12-4
clone_size: few

cdr3_nt: TGCAGTGCTAAGGACAGGGTAGTGGCCACTGAAGCTTTCTTT
cdr3_aa: CSAKDRVVATEAFF
d_call: TRBD1
j_call: TRBJ1-1
v_call: TRBV20-1
clone_size: NA

cdr3_nt: TGTGCCAGCAGTTTAGGGTTGGGGGGGGTCCAAGAGACCCAGTACTTC
cdr3_aa: CASSLGLGGVQETQYF
d_call: TRBD2
j_call: TRBJ2-5
v_call: TRBV12-3/TRBV12-4
clone_size: few

cdr3_nt: TGTGCCAGCAGACGAGGAGGGTTTGGCAATCAGCCCCAGCATTTT
cdr3_aa: CASRRGGFGNQPQHF
d_call: NA
j_call: TRBJ1-5
v_call: TRBV27
clone_size: many

cdr3_nt: TGTGCCAGCAGCCGAGGTTCACCCCTCCACTTT
cdr3_aa: CASSRGSPLHF
d_call: NA
j_call: TRBJ1-6
v_call: TRBV3-1
clone_size: NA

cdr3_nt: TGTGCCAGCAGTTCCGGGGGCTCGGTCGAAAAACTGTTTTTT
cdr3_aa: CASSSGGSVEKLFF
d_call: NA
j_call: TRBJ1-4
v_call: TRBV6-2/TRBV6-3
clone_size: many

cdr3_nt: TGTGCCAGCAGCCTGCCAGGGGCATCTGGAAACACCATATATTTT
cdr3_aa: CASSLPGASGNTIYF
d_call: NA
j_call: TRBJ1-3
v_call: TRBV5-8
clone_size: few

cdr3_nt: TGTGCCAGCAGTCACCGGGACTTCTCCTACGAGCAGTACTTC
cdr3_aa: CASSHRDFSYEQYF
d_call: NA
j_call: TRBJ2-7
v_call: TRBV28
clone_size: many

cdr3_nt: TGTGCCAGCAGCCAAGATAGAACTGGACAGGGGGGCCCGGCCTACGAGCAGTACTTC
cdr3_aa: CASSQDRTGQGGPAYEQYF
d_call: TRBD1
j_call: TRBJ2-7
v_call: TRBV3-1
clone_size: NA

cdr3_nt: TGCAGTGCTAGCCCCGGGACAGGGTTGGCGGCACCCCTCCACTTT
cdr3_aa: CSASPGTGLAAPLHF
d_call: TRBD1
j_call: TRBJ1-6
v_call: TRBV20-1
clone_size: NA

cdr3_nt: TGCAGTGCTAGTTCGGCGATGGCCTCGATAAGTGAAAAACTGTTTTTT
cdr3_aa: CSASSAMASISEKLFF
d_call: NA
j_call: TRBJ1-4
v_call: TRBV20-1
clone_size: few

cdr3_nt: TGCAGCGTTTTGAATGTAGTAGCTTTCTTT
cdr3_aa: CSVLNVVAFF
d_call: NA
j_call: TRBJ1-1
v_call: TRBV29-1
clone_size: NA

cdr3_nt: TGTGCCAGCAGCGCTCATAGGGACAGAACTGGGGAAAAACTGTTTTTT
cdr3_aa: CASSAHRDRTGEKLFF
d_call: TRBD1
j_call: TRBJ1-4
v_call: TRBV9
clone_size: many

cdr3_nt: TGTGCCAGCAGTTTTGGGGGGGCTGCAGATACGCAGTATTTT
cdr3_aa: CASSFGGAADTQYF
d_call: NA
j_call: TRBJ2-3
v_call: TRBV12-3/TRBV12-4
clone_size: NA

cdr3_nt: TGTGCCATTTCACTACAGGGCTACGGCTACGAGCAGTACTTC
cdr3_aa: CAISLQGYGYEQYF
d_call: NA
j_call: TRBJ2-7
v_call: TRBV28
clone_size: many

cdr3_nt: TGTGCCAGCAATGACTCGGGGGGGGCCACAGATACGCAGTATTTT
cdr3_aa: CASNDSGGATDTQYF
d_call: TRBD2
j_call: TRBJ2-3
v_call: TRBV6-4
clone_size: NA

cdr3_nt: TGTGCCAGCGGGGGACTCAACTATGGCTACACCTTC
cdr3_aa: CASGGLNYGYTF
d_call: NA
j_call: TRBJ1-2
v_call: TRBV27
clone_size: NA

cdr3_nt: TGTGCCAGCAGTAACAGGGGGACCGGGGAGCTGTTTTTT
cdr3_aa: CASSNRGTGELFF
d_call: TRBD1
j_call: TRBJ2-2
v_call: TRBV2
clone_size: many

cdr3_nt: TGTGCCAGCAGTGAAACAACGGGGGGGGACACTGAAGCTTTCTTT
cdr3_aa: CASSETTGGDTEAFF
d_call: NA
j_call: TRBJ1-1
v_call: TRBV6-1
clone_size: few

cdr3_nt: TGCAGTGCTAGTAGATCTTTCGCAGAGCAGTACTTC
cdr3_aa: CSASRSFAEQYF
d_call: NA
j_call: TRBJ2-7
v_call: TRBV20-1
clone_size: many

cdr3_nt: TGCAGTGCTAGAGCGGACACGCCGGGGAGGACTAACTATGGCTACACCTTC
cdr3_aa: CSARADTPGRTNYGYTF
d_call: NA
j_call: TRBJ1-2
v_call: TRBV20-1
clone_size: many

cdr3_nt: TGTGCCAGCATCCCGGCGGGGGGAGCAAATGAGCAGTTCTTC
cdr3_aa: CASIPAGGANEQFF
d_call: TRBD2
j_call: TRBJ2-1
v_call: TRBV6-2/TRBV6-3
clone_size: NA

cdr3_nt: TGTGCCAGCTCAGGGGGCCAAGAGACCCAGTACTTC
cdr3_aa: CASSGGQETQYF
d_call: TRBD1
j_call: TRBJ2-5
v_call: TRBV28
clone_size: NA

cdr3_nt: TGTGCCAGCAGCAAAGAAAAGAGGACAGGCCGGAGCTCTGGAAACACCATATATTTT
cdr3_aa: CASSKEKRTGRSSGNTIYF
d_call: NA
j_call: TRBJ1-3
v_call: TRBV21-1
clone_size: few

cdr3_nt: TGTGCCAGCAACGATCTGGGGGAGCTGTTTTTT
cdr3_aa: CASNDLGELFF
d_call: NA
j_call: TRBJ2-2
v_call: TRBV6-1
clone_size: few

cdr3_nt: TGTGCCAGCAAGGGGTCGGGGAACACTGAAGCTTTCTTT
cdr3_aa: CASKGSGNTEAFF
d_call: NA
j_call: TRBJ1-1
v_call: TRBV2
clone_size: few

cdr3_nt: TGTGCTAGTGGCCCAGACAGCTTGATTGGCTACACCTTC
cdr3_aa: CASGPDSLIGYTF
d_call: NA
j_call: TRBJ1-2
v_call: TRBV12-5
clone_size: few

cdr3_nt: TGTGCCAGCAGCTTAGGGGTGGGACAGAAGAATGAAAAACTGTTTTTT
cdr3_aa: CASSLGVGQKNEKLFF
d_call: TRBD1
j_call: TRBJ1-4
v_call: TRBV7-9
clone_size: few

cdr3_nt: TGTGCCAGCATGGGGGACAGGGACACTGAAGCTTTCTTT
cdr3_aa: CASMGDRDTEAFF
d_call: TRBD1
j_call: TRBJ1-1
v_call: TRBV2
clone_size: many

cdr3_nt: TGCGCCAGCAGCCCGACAGGGGACCAGCCCCAGCATTTT
cdr3_aa: CASSPTGDQPQHF
d_call: TRBD1
j_call: TRBJ1-5
v_call: TRBV5-1
clone_size: many

cdr3_nt: TGTGCCAGCAGCTTAGCCCCCCGGACAGTCTCCGGGGAGCTGTTTTTT
cdr3_aa: CASSLAPRTVSGELFF
d_call: NA
j_call: TRBJ2-2
v_call: TRBV7-9
clone_size: medium-sized

cdr3_nt: TGCAGCGCTATACAGGGGACCTCCTATGGCTACACCTTC
cdr3_aa: CSAIQGTSYGYTF
d_call: TRBD1
j_call: TRBJ1-2
v_call: TRBV29-1
clone_size: few

cdr3_nt: TGTGCCAGCAGTCCAGCGGGTCTCTGGAGAGAAAAACTGTTTTTT
cdr3_aa: CASSPAGLWREKLFF
d_call: NA
j_call: TRBJ1-4
v_call: TRBV12-3/TRBV12-4
clone_size: NA

cdr3_nt: TGTGCCAGCAGACCCGACAGGGGCTTCATGAACACTGAAGCTTTCTTT
cdr3_aa: CASRPDRGFMNTEAFF
d_call: TRBD1
j_call: TRBJ1-1
v_call: TRBV7-9
clone_size: few

cdr3_nt: TGTGCCAGCAGCTCCCACGGGACGGAGGTTGAAGCTTTCTTT
cdr3_aa: CASSSHGTEVEAFF
d_call: NA
j_call: TRBJ1-1
v_call: TRBV7-2
clone_size: many

cdr3_nt: TGTGCCTCCTCCGCTCTTGGGGCGCGGCAGCCCCAGCATTTT
cdr3_aa: CASSALGARQPQHF
d_call: NA
j_call: TRBJ1-5
v_call: TRBV6-5
clone_size: many

cdr3_nt: TGTGCCAGCAGTTTTGGTCCCAACCCCTACGAGCAGTACTTC
cdr3_aa: CASSFGPNPYEQYF
d_call: NA
j_call: TRBJ2-7
v_call: TRBV28
clone_size: NA

cdr3_nt: TGTGCCAGCAGAAACGCCTACAGGTCGGGGATGAACACTGAAGCTTTCTTT
cdr3_aa: CASRNAYRSGMNTEAFF
d_call: NA
j_call: TRBJ1-1
v_call: TRBV6-1
clone_size: many

cdr3_nt: TGTGCCACCTTCAACTTAGAAAAACTACGAGTGGTGTACTTC
cdr3_aa: CATFNLEKLRVVYF
d_call: NA
j_call: TRBJ2-7
v_call: TRBV21-1
clone_size: few

cdr3_nt: TGCAGTGCTAGTGACTGGGGCACAGATACGCAGTATTTT
cdr3_aa: CSASDWGTDTQYF
d_call: NA
j_call: TRBJ2-3
v_call: TRBV20-1
clone_size: few

cdr3_nt: TGTGCCAGCAGTGATAAACTTTCAGGGGAAAAACTGTTTTTT
cdr3_aa: CASSDKLSGEKLFF
d_call: NA
j_call: TRBJ1-4
v_call: TRBV6-1
clone_size: NA